These 20 T cell receptor beta chains share one sample of origin, sequenced in a study of blood T cells in healthy people across ages. A second PCR, run for about 7 to 11 cycles, used a sample-barcoded 5' primer plus a J-beta primer mix. Via MiXCR, TCRdb re-called the 5' RACE reads, giving one row per CDR3 protein. The sample consists of over 1,200,000 distinct CDR3 sequences, approximately 59% of them appearing once. Sequencing input: blood. The receptors were sampled from a young man in good health.

The chain joins TRBV15 to TRBJ2-7; D is unresolved. The CDR3 totals 13 residues. With 4 bases removed from V and 4 bases from J, the gap between germline ends came to 11 bases. From germline, CDR1 is LNHNV and CDR2 YYDKDF (reference sequence). The CDR3 spells CATSTASSYEQYF. As DNA, the CDR3 is TGTGCCACCAGCACAGCCAGCTCATACGAGCAGTACTTC.

The V and J genes are TRBV25-1 and TRBJ1-2; 11 bases are a match to TRBD1. Germline-derived CDR1 and CDR2 are MGHDK and SYGVNS. This CDR3 is 16 amino acids long. After removal of 3 bases from V and 8 bases from J, the junction contained 11 bases not matched to a gene. CDR3 bases: TGTGCCAGCAGTGATGCCGGGACAGGGGGTGCGGAAGGCTACACCTTC. Translated: CASSDAGTGGAEGYTF.

The chain employs TRBV5-1 and TRBJ2-7; D not resolved. This CDR3 is 16 amino acids long. Germline V gene data show CDR1 as SGHRS and CDR2 as YFSETQ. The V end lost 4 bases, the J end lost 1 base, and 18 bases lay between the germline ends. For the CDR3, the DNA is TGCGCCAGCAGCCCCCGGGCAGGTTCGGCGTCCTACGAGCAGTACTTC. Its protein product is CASSPRAGSASYEQYF.

The gene calls are TRBV15 and TRBJ2-3; no reliable D call. V was shortened by 2 bases and J by 5 bases, with 5 bases between the two germline ends. CDR3 length: 12 residues. Germline values: CDR1 LNHNV, CDR2 YYDKDF (reference sequence). CDR3 DNA sequence: TGTGCCACCAGCAGACCAGGAGATACGCAGTATTTT. It specifies CATSRPGDTQYF.

The chain links TRBV6-5 to TRBJ1-2, with D hard to call. Germline V gene data show CDR1 as MNHEY and CDR2 as SVGAGI. The V and J ends lost 4 bases and 3 bases respectively, with 15 bases between them. The CDR3 length is 15 residues. The CDR3: CASSFHLSSDYGYTF. CDR3 coding DNA: TGTGCCAGCAGTTTCCACCTCAGCAGCGACTATGGCTACACCTTC.

The chain carries TRBV4-1 and TRBJ2-7; D ambiguous. V was cut by 5 bases and J by 1 base, with 12 bases left in between. The CDR3 loop spans 14 amino acids. Germline values: CDR1 MGHRA, CDR2 YSYEKL. The CDR3 sequence: CASSLADPSYEQYF. The CDR3 DNA is TGCGCCAGCAGCTTGGCGGACCCTTCCTACGAGCAGTACTTC.

This clonotype came up a few times. The rearrangement links TRBV20-1 to TRBJ1-1; unclear D gene. Looked up from germline, CDR1 is DFQATT and CDR2 is SNEGSKA (reference sequence). The CDR3 has 11 amino acids. The CDR3, as DNA: TGCAGCGGCATACGACAATTTGAAGCTTTCTTT. It encodes CSGIRQFEAFF.

This clonotype was counted only a few times. The rearrangement links TRBV6-6 to TRBJ1-2; D is uncertain. Trimming pared 6 bases from V and 4 bases from J, leaving 6 bases between. The CDR3 is made up of 11 amino acids. Germline CDR1 MNHNY, CDR2 SVGAGI (reference sequence). CDR3 amino acids: CASRHSYGYTF. The CDR3 DNA follows: TGTGCCAGCAGGCACAGCTATGGCTACACCTTC.

In this sample, this clonotype turned up a few times. V is TRBV20-1 and J is TRBJ2-4; 7 bases match TRBD2. The CDR3 has 15 residues. The J segment lost 1 base and the V segment lost 7 bases, leaving 10 bases of the junction unmatched. In germline, CDR1 is DFQATT, CDR2 SNEGSKA (reference sequence). This CDR3 reads CSVRSAGDAKNIQYF. The CDR3 coding sequence is TGCAGTGTCAGGAGTGCGGGGGACGCCAAAAACATTCAGTACTTC.

The rearrangement joins TRBV20-1 to TRBJ2-4; D perhaps matches TRBD2 (5 bases). The J call is doubtful: the DNA matches TRBJ2-7 better. Germline V gene sequence: CDR1 DFQATT, CDR2 SNEGSKA (reference sequence). The CDR3 is 14 residues long. In nucleotides, the CDR3 is TGCAGTGCTAGTCTCGCTGTAGCGAACTACGAGCAGTACTTC. Amino acid sequence: CSASLAVANYEQYF.

The chain uses TRBV7-6 and TRBJ1-2; D perhaps matches TRBD1 (5 bases). The ends were cut back, 5 bases at V and 6 bases at J, with 13 bases in the middle. The CDR3 has 13 amino acids. Germline CDR1 is SGHVS and CDR2 is FNYEAQ. CDR3 sequence reads: CASSGHTGDGYTF. DNA for the CDR3: TGTGCCAGCAGCGGACACACTGGCGATGGCTACACCTTC.

This clonotype was observed a few times. The chain uses TRBV29-1 and TRBJ1-2; no clear D gene. CDR3 length: 10 amino acids. With 1 base removed from V and 8 bases from J, the gap between germline ends came to 5 bases. The germline CDR1 and CDR2 sequences are SQVTM and ANQGSEA. The CDR3 nucleotides are TGCAGCGTTGAAGGGGAGGGCTACACCTTC. Translating gives CSVEGEGYTF.

The chain joins TRBV20-1 to TRBJ2-7; weak D call: TRBD2 (5 bases). Judging by the DNA end, TRBJ2-5 fits better; the J call may be wrong. This CDR3 has 16 residues. CDR1 is DFQATT, CDR2 SNEGSKA, per germline (reference sequence). The CDR3 region has the DNA TGCAGTGCTAGAGAGATCGCTGGCAAAATTCGGGGGACCCAGTACTTC. Translating it yields CSAREIAGKIRGTQYF.

The rearrangement uses TRBV20-1 and TRBJ2-5; the match to TRBD2 covers 9 bases. This CDR3 has 15 residues. The V gene's germline CDR1 is DFQATT and CDR2 SNEGSKA (reference sequence). The V and J ends lost 6 bases and 4 bases, in that order; junction bases with no gene match: 12. The CDR3 region is CSAPRLAGSVETQYF. As DNA, the CDR3 is TGCAGTGCCCCCCGTCTAGCGGGATCTGTAGAGACCCAGTACTTC.

The CDR3 spells CATSRGPNNSPLHF. The CDR3 region has the DNA TGTGCCACCAGCCGAGGACCAAATAATTCACCCCTCCACTTT. The genes are TRBV15 and TRBJ1-6; unclear D gene. CDR3 length: 14 amino acids. V was trimmed by 5 bases and J by 5 bases, leaving 10 bases between them. Germline lookup yields CDR1 LNHNV and CDR2 YYDKDF (reference sequence).

The chain recombines TRBV6-5 with TRBJ2-7; unclear D gene. Germline CDR1 reads MNHEY; CDR2 reads SVGAGI. Deletions cut 3 bases from V and 4 bases from J, with 16 bases between. The CDR3 has 15 residues. The CDR3 here is CASSYGPGGSYEQYF. CDR3 in DNA: TGTGCCAGCAGTTATGGCCCCGGCGGTTCGTACGAGCAGTACTTC.

This chain connects TRBV20-1 to TRBJ1-2, with a tentative D call TRBD1 (5 bases). The CDR3 spans 14 residues. Trimming cost V 3 bases and J 6 bases, with 17 bases left between them. The germline CDR1 and CDR2 sequences are DFQATT and SNEGSKA (reference sequence). CDR3 sequence reads: CSARTDFDSNGYTF. CDR3 DNA: TGCAGTGCTAGGACAGACTTCGACTCAAATGGCTACACCTTC.

This clonotype was counted between two and nine times. V and J are TRBV5-1 and TRBJ2-7; 9 bases align to TRBD1. The junction had 7 bases not matched to a gene; V was cut back by 0 bases and J by 3 bases. Germline CDR1 and CDR2: SGHRS and YFSETQ. The CDR3 totals 16 residues. CDR3 loop: CASSLEGGTGNYEQYF. In DNA form, the CDR3 reads TGCGCCAGCAGCTTGGAAGGTGGGACAGGGAACTACGAGCAGTACTTC.

V usage is TRBV12-3 or TRBV12-4 and J usage is TRBJ2-3, with TRBD2 as a possible D gene (5 bases). Trimming removed 6 bases from V and 0 bases from J, with 16 bases in between. The CDR3 totals 16 residues. The CDR3 loop is CASSPRGQESTDTQYF. DNA for the CDR3: TGTGCCAGCAGCCCTCGCGGGCAGGAGAGCACAGATACGCAGTATTTT.

This clonotype was detected once. The chain joins TRBV12-3 or TRBV12-4 to TRBJ2-7; D could derive from TRBD1 or TRBD2 (5 bases each). This CDR3 is built from 20 residues. V was clipped by 3 bases and J by 2 bases, with 29 bases between them. CDR3 protein: CASSFSVQGRPGPSTYEQYF. The CDR3 bases are TGTGCCAGCAGTTTTAGTGTCCAGGGCCGGCCGGGGCCTTCGACCTACGAGCAGTACTTC.